Each of the 31 T cell receptor beta chains below was sequenced from the same sample in a study of shared clonotypes between healthy human individuals. Method: immunoSEQ multiplex PCR; TCRdb's copy keeps in-frame clones and lacks some. The data show approximately 720,000 clones, around 72% seen once. The source material was memory CD4+ T cells sorted from blood. Subset: CD45RA-negative fraction. The receptors derive from a woman under 40 in good health.

The V and J genes are TRBV29-1 and TRBJ1-1; a possible D gene is TRBD1 (6 bases). The germline V gene encodes CDR1 SQVTM and CDR2 ANQGSEA. V lost 8 bases and J lost 5, with 15 bases in between. The CDR3 totals 12 residues. In nucleotides, the CDR3 is TGCAGCACAAGACCAGGGGAGACTGAAGCTTTCTTT. Its translation is CSTRPGETEAFF.

This clone was seen a few times. The identical CDR3 is also encoded by other nucleotide sequences in the sample. The chain employs TRBV2 and TRBJ1-1; D remains ambiguous. With 6 bases removed from V and 3 bases from J, the gap between germline ends came to 11 bases. There are 13 residues in the CDR3. CDR1 and CDR2 from the germline V gene are SNHLY and FYNNEI. The CDR3 nucleotides are TGTGCCAGCAGCGCCGACGGATACACTGAAGCTTTCTTT. This encodes CASSADGYTEAFF.

The CDR3 nucleotides are TGCGCCAGCAGTAGAAGACAGGAAGACTACGAGCAGTACTTC. It codes for CASSRRQEDYEQYF. The rearrangement uses TRBV4-1 and TRBJ2-7, with TRBD1 as a possible D gene (6 bases). V lost 6 bases and J 3 bases, leaving 15 bases between the germline ends. The CDR3 is 14 residues long. Looked up from germline, CDR1 is MGHRA and CDR2 is YSYEKL.

The genes are TRBV29-1 and TRBJ2-1, with D perhaps TRBD1 (5 bases). The CDR3 runs 14 residues. CDR1 SQVTM and CDR2 ANQGSEA come from the germline V gene. Trimming left V 3 bases short and J 7 bases short, with 16 bases between. The CDR3 reads CSVDLFNRLNEQFF. CDR3 DNA sequence: TGCAGCGTTGATTTGTTCAACAGGCTTAATGAGCAGTTCTTC.

J is TRBJ2-7 and V is TRBV20-1; D may be TRBD1 (6 bases). This CDR3 contains 11 residues. Germline-derived CDR1 and CDR2 are DFQATT and SNEGSKA (reference sequence). V dropped 5 bases and J dropped 6 bases, with 11 bases sitting between them. The CDR3 is CSAGQPIEQYF. CDR3 bases: TGCAGTGCTGGACAGCCCATCGAGCAGTACTTC.

The chain joins TRBV12-5 to TRBJ2-3; 11 bases align to TRBD2. The length of the CDR3 is 15 residues. With V trimmed by 2 bases and J by 5 bases, 3 bases remained unmatched. Germline V CDR1 and CDR2: LGHNT, FRNRAP. This CDR3 is CASGLNSGRGDTQYF. The CDR3 DNA reads TGTGCTAGTGGTTTGAATAGCGGGAGGGGAGATACGCAGTATTTT.

This rearrangement joins TRBV28 to TRBJ1-4; D not resolved. Trimming removed 5 bases from V and 8 bases from J, with 15 bases in between. This CDR3 has 14 amino acids. CDR1 MDHEN and CDR2 SYDVKM come from the germline V gene. CDR3 DNA sequence: TGTGCCAGCAGTCACGCGGAGGCCTGGGAAAAACTGTTTTTT. It yields the protein CASSHAEAWEKLFF.

The rearrangement joins TRBV29-1 to TRBJ1-1; 8 bases map to TRBD1. Germline-derived CDR1 and CDR2 are SQVTM and ANQGSEA. The length of the CDR3 is 13 residues. With 6 bases clipped from V and 1 base from J, the junction kept 4 bases outside the gene matches. The CDR3 bases are TGCAGCGTCGCCGGACAGGGGAACACTGAAGCTTTCTTT. Protein: CSVAGQGNTEAFF.

This clone was recorded once. V usage is TRBV5-4 and J usage is TRBJ1-1, with TRBD1 matching 11 bases. The J segment lost 10 bases and the V segment lost 4 bases, leaving 9 bases of the junction unmatched. Germline V gives CDR1 SGHNT, CDR2 YYREEE (reference sequence). The CDR3 runs to 14 residues. The CDR3 DNA sequence: TGTGCCAGCAGCCCATGGACAGGGGGCGGTGGAGCTTTCTTT. Protein: CASSPWTGGGGAFF.

As regards this clone: This sample also contains other DNA sequences that code for the same CDR3. The V gene is TRBV19, the J gene TRBJ1-4, with no clear D. The germline CDR1 and CDR2 sequences are LNHDA and SQIVND (reference sequence). V lost 2 bases to trimming and J lost 0 bases, with 4 bases between them. The CDR3 extends over 14 amino acids. The DNA of the CDR3 is TGTGCCAGTAGTATAAGTGCAACTAATGAAAAACTGTTTTTT. Protein product: CASSISATNEKLFF.

The chain carries TRBV5-1 and TRBJ1-4; TRBD1 aligns across 12 bases. The germline gives CDR1 SGHRS, CDR2 YFSETQ. The length of the CDR3 is 15 residues. Trimming at V came to 1 base and at J to 8 bases, leaving 3 bases not matched to a gene. Here the CDR3 DNA reads TGCGCCAGCAGCTTGTCTGGGACAGGGGGCGAAAAACTGTTTTTT. Translated: CASSLSGTGGEKLFF.

This sequence joins TRBV14 and TRBJ2-2; 8 nucleotides line up with TRBD1. The CDR3 runs 15 residues. Per the germline V gene, CDR1 is SGHDN and CDR2 is FVKESK. The V segment lost 5 bases and the J segment 5 bases; nucleotides outside the gene matches: 7. This CDR3 reads CASSRQGWLTGELFF. In DNA, the CDR3 is TGTGCCAGCAGCAGACAGGGGTGGTTGACCGGGGAGCTGTTTTTT. Full variable domain (rest looked up from reference TRBV14 and TRBJ2-2): EAGVTQFPSHSVIEKGQTVTLRCDPISGHDNLYWYRRVMGKEIKFLLHFVKESKQDESGMPNNRFLAERTGGTYSTLKVQPAELEDSGVYFCASSRQGWLTGELFFGEGSRLTVL.

The chain links TRBV13 to TRBJ2-3; D may be TRBD2 (6 bases). The CDR3 covers 16 residues. Per the germline V gene, CDR1 is PRHDT and CDR2 is FYEKMQ (reference sequence). Between the trimmed V and J ends, which lost 0 bases and 1 base, there was a span of 11 bases. CDR3 in DNA: TGTGCCAGCAGCTTAGGCCGAACGGGAGGCACAGATACGCAGTATTTT. Translation gives CASSLGRTGGTDTQYF. Together with reference TRBV13 and TRBJ2-3, the CDR3 gives the full variable domain: AAGVIQSPRHLIKEKRETATLKCYPIPRHDTVYWYQQGPGQDPQFLISFYEKMQSDKGSIPDRFSAQQFSDYHSELNMSSLELGDSALYFCASSLGRTGGTDTQYFGPGTRLTVL.

This clone appeared a single time. The genes are TRBV11-2 and TRBJ2-7, with D perhaps TRBD1 (6 bases). The V gene lost 5 bases and the J gene lost 1 base, with 9 bases spanning the gap. This CDR3 is built from 13 residues. Germline V gene sequence: CDR1 SGHAT, CDR2 FQNNGV. The CDR3 spells CASSHGQSYEQYF. As DNA, the CDR3 is TGTGCCAGCAGCCACGGACAGTCCTACGAGCAGTACTTC.

The chain joins TRBV25-1 to TRBJ1-2, with no clear D. The CDR3 has 14 amino acids. V lost 1 base and J lost 4, with 10 bases in between. Germline V gene sequence: CDR1 MGHDK, CDR2 SYGVNS. The CDR3 loop reads CASSESQRSYGYTF. The DNA for the CDR3 is TGTGCCAGCAGTGAATCCCAAAGGAGCTATGGCTACACCTTC.

The V gene is TRBV7-9, the J gene TRBJ1-2; D may be TRBD1 (6 bases). The CDR3 is made up of 13 amino acids. V was clipped by 4 bases and J by 1 base, with 7 bases between them. The germline V gene encodes CDR1 SEHNR and CDR2 FQNEAQ (reference sequence). The CDR3 region is CASSSDSNYGYTF. CDR3 sequence (DNA): TGTGCCAGCAGCTCGGACAGTAACTATGGCTACACCTTC.

CDR3 region: CASRNQEFTYNEQFF. The CDR3 DNA reads TGCGCCAGCAGGAACCAAGAATTTACCTACAATGAGCAGTTCTTC. The chain is built from TRBV5-1 and TRBJ2-1, with unresolved D. This CDR3 is built from 15 residues. V lost 5 bases and J 2 bases, leaving 14 bases between the germline ends. CDR1 and CDR2 (germline): SGHRS, YFSETQ.

The chain has TRBV11-2 and TRBJ1-2; the match to TRBD1 covers 7 bases. This CDR3 is built from 15 residues. Germline V gives CDR1 SGHAT, CDR2 FQNNGV. V shed 5 bases and J 1 base; nucleotides not matched to a gene: 7. CDR3 DNA sequence: TGTGCCAGCAGCCCCCTGACAGGGAATAACTATGGCTACACCTTC. This gives the protein CASSPLTGNNYGYTF. Full variable domain (missing parts from reference TRBV11-2 and TRBJ1-2): EAGVAQSPRYKIIEKRQSVAFWCNPISGHATLYWYQQILGQGPKLLIQFQNNGVVDDSQLPKDRFSAERLKGVDSTLKIQPAKLEDSAVYLCASSPLTGNNYGYTFGSGTRLTVV.

The genes are TRBV6-1 and TRBJ2-7; 7 nucleotides match TRBD2. In germline, CDR1 is MNHNS, CDR2 SASEGT. V gave up 9 bases and J gave up 6 bases; unmatched junction bases: 17. There are 15 residues in the CDR3. CDR3 sequence reads: CASRKGREAQVEQYF. CDR3 DNA: TGTGCCAGTAGAAAGGGGAGGGAGGCCCAGGTCGAGCAGTACTTC.

Note on this clone: Other nucleotide sequences from this sample produce the same CDR3. The chain couples TRBV15 to TRBJ1-5; possible D gene TRBD1, 6 bases. Trimming left V 1 base short and J 5 bases short, with 12 bases between. CDR1 and CDR2 (germline): LNHNV, YYDKDF (reference sequence). The CDR3 has 15 residues. CDR3 nucleotide sequence: TGTGCCACCAGCAGAGGGGCGGGGGCAGATCAGCCCCAGCATTTT. Its translation is CATSRGAGADQPQHF.

The rearrangement joins TRBV21-1 to TRBJ1-5; TRBD1 reflects the table's D call only, with no check against the DNA. TRBV21-1 is labeled a pseudogene. The CDR3 has 14 residues. For the CDR3, the DNA is TGTGCCAGCAACTCCACAGGAGTAAATCAGCCCCAGCATTTT. It is translated as CASNSTGVNQPQHF.

V and J are TRBV19 and TRBJ2-1; no firm D call. The CDR3 loop spans 17 amino acids. CDR1 is LNHDA and CDR2 is SQIVND in the germline V gene (reference sequence). The V end was cut by 4 bases, the J end by 3 bases, with 19 bases between. The DNA for the CDR3 is TGTGCCAGTAGTACCCCCCGAGAAGGGATCAGCTACAATGAGCAGTTCTTC. It is translated as CASSTPREGISYNEQFF.

The chain links TRBV6-4 to TRBJ2-1; TRBD1 or TRBD2 may be the D gene (5 bases each). The germline V gene has CDR1 MRHNA and CDR2 SNTAGT. With 0 bases removed from V and 13 bases from J, the gap between germline ends came to 10 bases. This CDR3 comprises 12 residues. CDR3 residues: CASSDSGTRQFF. CDR3 nucleotide sequence: TGTGCCAGCAGTGACTCCGGGACGAGACAGTTCTTC.

This rearrangement joins TRBV18 to TRBJ2-1; no definite D call. The CDR3 loop spans 11 amino acids. The V gene's germline CDR1 is KGHSH and CDR2 LQKENI. Trimming shortened V by 3 bases and J by 5 bases, and 2 bases separated the two germline ends. The DNA of the CDR3 is TGTGCCAGCTCACCCAACAATGAGCAGTTCTTC. This sequence encodes CASSPNNEQFF.

This chain uses TRBV15 with TRBJ2-1; D tentatively reads TRBD1 or TRBD2 (5 bases each). The V gene lost 8 bases and the J gene lost 4 bases, with 18 bases spanning the gap. Germline CDR1 is LNHNV and CDR2 is YYDKDF (reference sequence). This CDR3 is built from 15 residues. This CDR3 reads CATGVKRGAYNEQFF. CDR3 bases: TGTGCCACCGGAGTCAAGCGAGGGGCATACAATGAGCAGTTCTTC.

This clone was seen only once. The CDR3 DNA follows: TGCAGTGCTGTTCGGCGGAATGAGCAGTTCTTC. This encodes CSAVRRNEQFF. The chain has TRBV20-1 and TRBJ2-1; D unclear. Germline loops: CDR1 DFQATT, CDR2 SNEGSKA (reference sequence). The V end was cut by 5 bases, the J end by 7 bases, with 9 bases between. There are 11 residues in the CDR3.

In this sample, this clone turned up a few times. The rearrangement uses TRBV27 and TRBJ2-7; TRBD1 matches at 8 bases. Germline CDR1 and CDR2: MNHEY and SMNVEV (reference sequence). The CDR3 consists of 13 residues. The V and J ends lost 1 base and 5 bases, in that order; junction bases with no gene match: 1. The CDR3 DNA reads TGTGCCAGCAGTTTATGGGGACAGGACGAGCAGTACTTC. Amino acids: CASSLWGQDEQYF.

The chain carries TRBV5-5 and TRBJ1-2; D remains unclear. CDR3 length: 12 residues. V shed 5 bases and J shed 8 bases, with 13 bases lying between them. CDR1 is SGHKS, CDR2 YYEKEE, per germline (reference sequence). The CDR3 here is CASREEGRGYTF. The CDR3 nucleotides are TGTGCCAGCAGGGAGGAAGGACGAGGCTACACCTTC.

The chain couples TRBV6-6 to TRBJ2-2; TRBD1 aligns across 7 bases. V was clipped by 7 bases and J by 7 bases; unmatched bases: 9. Germline CDR1 MNHNY, CDR2 SVGAGI (reference sequence). This CDR3 has 14 amino acids. The CDR3 protein is CASIPDRAIGELFF. The CDR3, as DNA: TGTGCCAGCATTCCCGACAGGGCGATCGGGGAGCTGTTTTTT.

The rearrangement uses TRBV6-5 and TRBJ2-6; TRBD1 matches 7 bases. With 8 bases clipped from V and 4 bases from J, the junction kept 5 bases outside the gene matches. Germline-derived CDR1 and CDR2 are MNHEY and SVGAGI. CDR3 length: 14 amino acids. The CDR3, as DNA: TGTGCCAGCCAAACAGGGGCGGGGGCCAACGTCCTGACTTTC. It encodes CASQTGAGANVLTF.

The genes are TRBV28 and TRBJ2-7; no reliable D call. This CDR3 contains 12 residues. Germline V gene data show CDR1 as MDHEN and CDR2 as SYDVKM. V gave up 4 bases and J gave up 6 bases, with 10 bases separating them. The CDR3 DNA reads TGTGCCAGCAGTTCCCGACCCCTCGAGCAGTACTTC. Translation gives CASSSRPLEQYF.